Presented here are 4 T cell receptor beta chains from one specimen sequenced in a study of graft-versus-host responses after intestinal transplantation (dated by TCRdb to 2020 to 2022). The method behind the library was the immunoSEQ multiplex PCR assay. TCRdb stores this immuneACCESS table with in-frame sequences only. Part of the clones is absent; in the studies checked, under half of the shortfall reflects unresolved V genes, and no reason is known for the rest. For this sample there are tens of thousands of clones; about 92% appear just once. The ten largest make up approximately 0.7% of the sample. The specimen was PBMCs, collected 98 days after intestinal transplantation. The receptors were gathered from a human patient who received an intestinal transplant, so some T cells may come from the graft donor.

The CDR3 nucleotides read TGTGCCAGCAGACCGACCGGGACTAGCGGGGGGATCCAAGAGACCCAGTACTTC. Protein sequence: CASRPTGTSGGIQETQYF. The chain carries TRBV28 and TRBJ2-5, with 15 bases aligning to TRBD2. Unmatched junction bases numbered 9, after V lost 6 bases and J lost 1 base. The CDR3 has 18 amino acids. CDR1 and CDR2 (germline): MDHEN, SYDVKM.

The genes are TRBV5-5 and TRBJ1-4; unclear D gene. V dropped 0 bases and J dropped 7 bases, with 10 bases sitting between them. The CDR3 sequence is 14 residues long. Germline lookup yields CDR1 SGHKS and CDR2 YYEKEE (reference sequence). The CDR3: CASSLGGSREKLFF. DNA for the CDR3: TGTGCCAGCAGCTTGGGAGGGTCCCGTGAAAAACTGTTTTTT.

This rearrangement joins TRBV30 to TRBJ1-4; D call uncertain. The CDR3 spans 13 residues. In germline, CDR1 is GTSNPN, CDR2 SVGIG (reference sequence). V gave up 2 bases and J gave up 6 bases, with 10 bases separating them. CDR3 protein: CAWSLQYDEKLFF. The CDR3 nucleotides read TGTGCCTGGAGTCTACAGTACGATGAAAAACTGTTTTTT. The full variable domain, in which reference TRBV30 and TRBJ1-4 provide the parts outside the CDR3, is SQTIHQWPATLVQPVGSPLSLECTVEGTSNPNLYWYRQAAGRGLQLLFYSVGIGQISSEVPQNLSASRPQDRQFILSSKKLLLSDSGFYLCAWSLQYDEKLFFGSGTQLSVL.

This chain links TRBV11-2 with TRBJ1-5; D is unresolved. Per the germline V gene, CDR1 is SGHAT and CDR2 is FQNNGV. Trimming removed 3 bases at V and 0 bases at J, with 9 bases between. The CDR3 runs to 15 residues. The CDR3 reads CASSFTPNSNQPQHF. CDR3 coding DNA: TGTGCCAGCAGCTTTACCCCAAATAGCAATCAGCCCCAGCATTTT.